A single sample gave rise to the 27 T cell receptor beta chains below, sequenced in a study of shared clonotypes between healthy human individuals (dated by TCRdb to the early 2020s). Libraries were made using the immunoSEQ multiplex PCR assay. What TCRdb holds here is the immuneACCESS table cut down to in-frame rearrangements. Part of the clones is not present; checked against another copy, under half of the missing clones reflect an unresolved V gene, and the others are unexplained. Present in this sample are approximately 1.4 million clones, approximately 98% of which were seen just once. About 0.45% of the sample comes from the top ten. The specimen was naive CD4+ T cells sorted from blood. Interpreted using the paper, the cell subset or site label stands for: CD45RA+ positively selected. Receptor source: a young man in good health.

The genes are TRBV10-3 and TRBJ2-2; 7 bases agree with TRBD1. V shed 0 bases, J shed 4 bases, and the junction held 8 bases outside the gene matches. The length of the CDR3 is 17 residues. Per germline, CDR1 ENHRY and CDR2 SYGVKD. CDR3 sequence: CAISESQGQTFTGELFF. In DNA, the CDR3 is TGTGCCATCAGTGAGTCACAGGGACAGACCTTCACCGGGGAGCTGTTTTTT.

The chain is built from TRBV7-9 and TRBJ2-7, with no clear D. The CDR3 contains 15 residues. V was shortened by 1 base and J by 0 bases, with 10 bases between the two germline ends. Germline V gene data show CDR1 as SEHNR and CDR2 as FQNEAQ (reference sequence). CDR3 in DNA: TGTGCCAGCAGCTTAGATTCGAAGAGCTCCTACGAGCAGTACTTC. Protein sequence: CASSLDSKSSYEQYF.

This rearrangement joins TRBV6-1 to TRBJ2-3, with 8 bases matching TRBD2. Unmatched junction bases numbered 12, after V lost 3 bases and J lost 4 bases. CDR1 is MNHNS, CDR2 SASEGT, per germline. The length of the CDR3 is 17 residues. The CDR3 reads CASSDWIAGRGADTQYF. CDR3 nucleotides: TGTGCCAGCAGTGACTGGATAGCGGGGAGAGGCGCAGATACGCAGTATTTT.

The genes are TRBV5-1 and TRBJ1-1, with unresolved D. V was cut by 4 bases and J by 0 bases, with 13 bases left in between. CDR3 length equals 15 residues. Germline V lookup: CDR1 SGHRS, CDR2 YFSETQ. CDR3 bases: TGCGCCAGCAGCCTCCGGGCCCAGTTGAACACTGAAGCTTTCTTT. It codes for CASSLRAQLNTEAFF.

The chain carries TRBV11-3 and TRBJ2-3; 7 bases fit TRBD2. The germline V gene encodes CDR1 SGHNT and CDR2 YENEEA. The CDR3 spans 17 residues. Germline trimming cut 1 base from V and 9 bases from J; bases unmatched to any gene: 16. CDR3 residues: CASSLGVVREPQETQYF. Written as DNA, the CDR3 is TGTGCCAGCAGCTTAGGGGTAGTGCGGGAGCCACAGGAGACGCAGTATTTT.

To note about this clone: The identical CDR3 is also encoded by other nucleotide sequences in the sample. This chain joins TRBV19 and TRBJ1-5; weak D call: TRBD1 (5 bases). Per germline, CDR1 LNHDA and CDR2 SQIVND (reference sequence). The CDR3 spans 14 residues. Trimming took 1 base from V and 1 from J, leaving 5 bases between them. CDR3 DNA: TGTGCCAGTAGTATAGGGGGGAGCAATCAGCCCCAGCATTTT. This translates into CASSIGGSNQPQHF. The entire variable domain, with the rest obtained from reference TRBV19 and TRBJ1-5, is as follows: DGGITQSPKYLFRKEGQNVTLSCEQNLNHDAMYWYRQDPGQGLRLIYYSQIVNDFQKGDIAEGYSVSREKKESFPLTVTSAQKNPTAFYLCASSIGGSNQPQHFGDGTRLSIL.

V gene TRBV19 combines with J gene TRBJ2-3; either TRBD1 or TRBD2 may fit D (6 bases each). This CDR3 has 16 amino acids. Trimming left V 1 base short and J 2 bases short, with 13 bases between. Germline values: CDR1 LNHDA, CDR2 SQIVND (reference sequence). The CDR3 DNA sequence: TGTGCCAGTAGTATAGGCCCGCGGGACATCACAGATACGCAGTATTTT. Protein product: CASSIGPRDITDTQYF.

V gene TRBV2 combines with J gene TRBJ2-7, with 8 bases that match TRBD1. The J segment lost 5 bases and the V segment lost 1 base, leaving 4 bases of the junction unmatched. CDR1 SNHLY and CDR2 FYNNEI come from the germline V gene. This CDR3 has 14 amino acids. This CDR3 is CASSEVDRDHEQYF. The CDR3 DNA sequence: TGTGCCAGCAGTGAAGTGGACAGGGACCACGAGCAGTACTTC.

The chain carries TRBV7-9 and TRBJ2-3; D tentatively reads TRBD1 or TRBD2 (7 bases each). Deletions cut 6 bases from V and 2 bases from J, with 21 bases between. The CDR3 contains 17 residues. Per germline, CDR1 SEHNR and CDR2 FQNEAQ (reference sequence). The CDR3 DNA is TGTGCCAGCAGGAGGGGGCCTAGCGGAGGAGTCACAGATACGCAGTATTTT. Amino acids: CASRRGPSGGVTDTQYF.

This clone was seen only once. The rearrangement links TRBV5-1 to TRBJ2-5; D not resolved. This CDR3 has 14 amino acids. V was cut by 4 bases and J by 5 bases, with 15 bases left in between. Germline V gene sequence: CDR1 SGHRS, CDR2 YFSETQ. The DNA of the CDR3 is TGCGCCAGCAGCACCTGGGAAAATCTGGAGACCCAGTACTTC. Its protein product is CASSTWENLETQYF.

V gene TRBV7-9 combines with J gene TRBJ2-3; 15 bases align to TRBD2. After removal of 2 bases from V and 3 bases from J, the junction contained 3 bases not matched to a gene. The CDR3 consists of 17 residues. In germline, CDR1 is SEHNR, CDR2 FQNEAQ (reference sequence). The CDR3 DNA is TGTGCCAGCAGCTTACGTGGGACTAGCGGGAGGACAGATACGCAGTATTTT. It is translated as CASSLRGTSGRTDTQYF.

The chain carries TRBV9 and TRBJ2-3; D tentatively fits TRBD1 or TRBD2 (5 bases each). Germline assignment: CDR1 SGDLS and CDR2 YYNGEE. V lost 2 bases and J 2 bases, leaving 12 bases between the germline ends. The CDR3 loop spans 15 amino acids. CDR3 sequence: CASSVSGTYTDTQYF. In DNA, the CDR3 is TGTGCCAGCAGCGTTTCCGGGACCTACACAGATACGCAGTATTTT.

The chain carries TRBV7-2 and TRBJ1-5, with D possibly TRBD1 on 5 matching bases. Between the trimmed V and J ends, which lost 1 base and 7 bases, there was a span of 17 bases. The CDR3 loop spans 16 amino acids. Germline V lookup: CDR1 SGHTA, CDR2 FQGNSA. The CDR3 DNA follows: TGTGCCAGCAGCTTAGGGGGCATCGCCGGGTACCAGCCCCAGCATTTT. Its protein is CASSLGGIAGYQPQHF.

The J gene is TRBJ2-4, the V gene TRBV10-2; TRBD2 is a possible D gene (6 bases). This CDR3 spans 13 amino acids. Trimming took off 3 bases at V and 7 bases at J, with 10 bases between the two ends. Germline lookup yields CDR1 WSHSY and CDR2 SAAADI. The CDR3 reads CASSEGGRNIQYF. As DNA, the CDR3 is TGCGCCAGCAGTGAAGGAGGGCGGAACATTCAGTACTTC.

The genes are TRBV27 and TRBJ2-7, with 8 nucleotides matching TRBD1. This CDR3 contains 15 residues. The V segment lost 6 bases and the J segment 0 bases; nucleotides outside the gene matches: 7. The germline V gene encodes CDR1 MNHEY and CDR2 SMNVEV (reference sequence). The CDR3 DNA follows: TGTGCCAGCAGGGCCGGGACAGGAGTCTCCTACGAGCAGTACTTC. It codes for CASRAGTGVSYEQYF.

The chain combines TRBV5-1 with TRBJ2-7; 14 bases match TRBD2. This CDR3 has 17 residues. Germline V gene data show CDR1 as SGHRS and CDR2 as YFSETQ. V lost 4 bases and J lost 2; bases outside the gene matches: 8. The DNA for the CDR3 is TGCGCCAGCAGCCGTCGACTAGCGGGAGGGGGTGCCTACGAGCAGTACTTC. Its translation is CASSRRLAGGGAYEQYF.

V usage is TRBV11-2 and J usage is TRBJ2-1; D is unresolved. Germline values: CDR1 SGHAT, CDR2 FQNNGV. This CDR3 region has 17 residues. Trimming shortened V by 0 bases and J by 5 bases, and 17 bases separated the two germline ends. Here the CDR3 reads CASSLDAFFGGDNEQFF. The CDR3 DNA reads TGTGCCAGCAGCTTAGATGCTTTCTTTGGCGGAGACAATGAGCAGTTCTTC.

This clone was picked up one time. The chain recombines TRBV5-1 with TRBJ2-7; 9 bases agree with TRBD1. Trimming at V came to 4 bases and at J to 7 bases, leaving 6 bases not matched to a gene. Germline V CDR1 and CDR2: SGHRS, YFSETQ. The CDR3 length is 13 residues. CDR3 sequence: CASSTGQGGEQYF. The CDR3 DNA sequence: TGCGCCAGCAGCACGGGACAGGGAGGTGAGCAGTACTTC.

The chain has TRBV28 and TRBJ2-7; 7 nucleotides match TRBD2. The J segment lost 5 bases and the V segment lost 2 bases, leaving 9 bases of the junction unmatched. The CDR3 consists of 15 residues. Germline V lookup: CDR1 MDHEN, CDR2 SYDVKM. The CDR3 is CASSLMGEGNHEQYF. The CDR3 nucleotides read TGTGCCAGCAGTTTAATGGGGGAGGGTAACCACGAGCAGTACTTC.

The CDR3 loop is CASRPHRQGSYEQYF. The CDR3 DNA reads TGTGCCAGCAGACCGCACCGACAGGGTTCCTACGAGCAGTACTTC. The chain uses TRBV28 and TRBJ2-7; 7 nucleotides line up with TRBD1. J lost 1 base, V lost 6 bases, and 9 bases had no gene match. Germline V gives CDR1 MDHEN, CDR2 SYDVKM. This CDR3 is built from 15 residues.

The CDR3 nucleotides are TGTGCCAGCAGCTTCGGCTTGACGCCTGAAGCTTTCTTT. As protein: CASSFGLTPEAFF. V gene TRBV5-6 combines with J gene TRBJ1-1; D is undetermined. This CDR3 region has 13 residues. V shed 2 bases and J shed 6 bases, with 11 bases lying between them. Germline assignment: CDR1 SGHDT and CDR2 YYEEEE.

The chain carries TRBV30 and TRBJ2-7, with D perhaps matching TRBD2 (5 bases). CDR3 size: 12 residues. V lost 4 bases to trimming and J lost 2 bases, with 9 bases between them. Germline-derived CDR1 and CDR2 are GTSNPN and SVGIG (reference sequence). The CDR3 DNA is TGTGCCTGGACCACGGAGGCCTACGAGCAGTACTTC. This gives the protein CAWTTEAYEQYF.

To note about this clone: Other DNA sequences of this sample code for an identical CDR3. The CDR3 region is CSAAGSQETQYF. The CDR3 DNA sequence: TGCAGCGCCGCGGGGAGCCAAGAGACCCAGTACTTC. The chain couples TRBV29-1 to TRBJ2-5; tentatively, D is TRBD2 (6 bases). The CDR3 is made up of 12 amino acids. Germline lookup yields CDR1 SQVTM and CDR2 ANQGSEA. V lost 7 bases and J 1 base, leaving 10 bases between the germline ends.

The chain employs TRBV10-3 and TRBJ2-7; D is tentatively TRBD1 or TRBD2 (6 bases each). The V gene lost 6 bases and the J gene lost 1 base, with 13 bases spanning the gap. Germline assignment: CDR1 ENHRY and CDR2 SYGVKD. The CDR3 is 14 residues long. CDR3 sequence reads: CAISSGGGSYEQYF. The DNA of the CDR3 is TGTGCCATCAGCTCCGGAGGGGGGTCCTACGAGCAGTACTTC.

The chain recombines TRBV9 with TRBJ2-3; D gene uncertain. CDR3 length equals 16 residues. In germline, CDR1 is SGDLS, CDR2 YYNGEE. Trimming took 0 bases from V and 0 from J, leaving 11 bases between them. CDR3 amino acids: CASSVGQVPSTDTQYF. In nucleotides, the CDR3 is TGTGCCAGCAGCGTAGGTCAGGTTCCTAGCACAGATACGCAGTATTTT.

This clone was recorded once. V gene TRBV6-5 combines with J gene TRBJ1-1, with D uncertain. CDR1 is MNHEY and CDR2 is SVGAGI in the germline V gene. Trimming stripped 3 bases from V and 4 bases from J, with 9 bases between. CDR3 length: 13 residues. CDR3 sequence reads: CASSYLGTTEAFF. In DNA form, the CDR3 reads TGTGCCAGCAGTTATTTGGGAACCACTGAAGCTTTCTTT.

The genes are TRBV9 and TRBJ2-3; D unresolved. Trimming removed 3 bases at V and 3 bases at J, with 11 bases between. The CDR3 has 14 amino acids. Germline V lookup: CDR1 SGDLS, CDR2 YYNGEE. Here the CDR3 reads CASSGGGWTDTQYF. The CDR3 coding sequence is TGTGCCAGCAGCGGGGGTGGGTGGACAGATACGCAGTATTTT.